The present TCR beta chain was sequenced within a study of identical twins. This clonotype came up a few times. Germline V gives CDR1 DFQATT, CDR2 SNEGSKA (reference sequence). This CDR3 region has 13 residues. Trimming removed 5 bases from V and 7 bases from J; junction bases left unmatched: 9. The donors were all healthy and Caucasian. TCRdb fed the 5' RACE reads into MiXCR, producing one record per CDR3 protein. The table shows a few hundred thousand distinct CDR3 sequences, with around 15% occurring only once. The sample was also reused in another study, on yellow fever vaccine responses in identical twins.

The clonotype comes from a woman aged 18 to 35 in good health. The sample consisted of CD4+ T cells sorted from blood. V gene TRBV20-1 combines with J gene TRBJ2-5; TRBD1 aligns across 8 bases. CDR3 amino acids: CSAPDRGLLTQYF. In DNA form, the CDR3 reads TGCAGTGCTCCAGACAGGGGCCTTTTGACCCAGTACTTC.